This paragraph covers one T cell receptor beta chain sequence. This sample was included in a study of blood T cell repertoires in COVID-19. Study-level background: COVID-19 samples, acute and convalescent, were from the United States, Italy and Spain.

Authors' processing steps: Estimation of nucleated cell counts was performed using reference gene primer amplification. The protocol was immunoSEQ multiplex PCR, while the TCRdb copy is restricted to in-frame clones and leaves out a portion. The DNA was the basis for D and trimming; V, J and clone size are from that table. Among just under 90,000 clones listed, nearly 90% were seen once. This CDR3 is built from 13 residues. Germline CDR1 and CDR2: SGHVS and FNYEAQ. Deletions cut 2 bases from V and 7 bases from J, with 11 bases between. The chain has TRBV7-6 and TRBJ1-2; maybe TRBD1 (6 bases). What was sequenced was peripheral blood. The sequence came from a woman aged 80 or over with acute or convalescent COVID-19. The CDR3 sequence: CASSLQGFSGYTF. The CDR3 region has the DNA TGTGCCAGCAGCTTACAGGGGTTCTCTGGCTACACCTTC.